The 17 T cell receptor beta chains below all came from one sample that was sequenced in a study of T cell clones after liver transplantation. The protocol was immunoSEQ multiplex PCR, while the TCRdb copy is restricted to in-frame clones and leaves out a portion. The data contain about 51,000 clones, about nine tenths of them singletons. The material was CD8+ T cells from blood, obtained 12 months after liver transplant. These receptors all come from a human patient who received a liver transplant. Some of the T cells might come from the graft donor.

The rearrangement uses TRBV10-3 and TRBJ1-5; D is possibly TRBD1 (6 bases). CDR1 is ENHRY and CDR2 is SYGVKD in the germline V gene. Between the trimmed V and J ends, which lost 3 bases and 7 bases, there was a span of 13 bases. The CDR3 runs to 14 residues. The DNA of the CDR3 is TGTGCCATCAGTGAACCGGACAGTTTGCAGCCCCAGCATTTT. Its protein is CAISEPDSLQPQHF.

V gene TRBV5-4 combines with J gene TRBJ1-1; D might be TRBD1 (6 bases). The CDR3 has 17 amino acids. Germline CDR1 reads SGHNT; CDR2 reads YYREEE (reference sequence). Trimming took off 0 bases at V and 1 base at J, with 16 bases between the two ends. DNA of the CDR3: TGTGCCAGCAGCTTGGGGACAGCGGTTAGATGGAACACTGAAGCTTTCTTT. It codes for CASSLGTAVRWNTEAFF.

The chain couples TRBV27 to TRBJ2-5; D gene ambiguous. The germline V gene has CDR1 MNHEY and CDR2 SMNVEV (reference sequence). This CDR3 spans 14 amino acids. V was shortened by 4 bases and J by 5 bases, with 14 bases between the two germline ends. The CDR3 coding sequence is TGTGCCAGCAGTTCTATAACTCGGTGGGAGACCCAGTACTTC. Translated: CASSSITRWETQYF.

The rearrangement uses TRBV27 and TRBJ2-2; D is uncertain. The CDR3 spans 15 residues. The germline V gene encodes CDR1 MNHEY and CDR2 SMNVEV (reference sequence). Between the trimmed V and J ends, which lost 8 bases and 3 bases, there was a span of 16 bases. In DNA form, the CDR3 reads TGTGCCAGCTGTGGTGGTGGGCCCTACACCGGGGAGCTGTTTTTT. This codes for CASCGGGPYTGELFF.

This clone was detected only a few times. CDR3 loop: CASSFGETQYF. The CDR3 nucleotides read TGCGCCAGCAGCTTTGGGGAGACCCAGTACTTC. J is TRBJ2-5 and V is TRBV5-1; D call uncertain. Germline CDR1 and CDR2: SGHRS and YFSETQ. V shed 2 bases and J shed 5 bases, with 4 bases lying between them. The CDR3 sequence is 11 residues long.

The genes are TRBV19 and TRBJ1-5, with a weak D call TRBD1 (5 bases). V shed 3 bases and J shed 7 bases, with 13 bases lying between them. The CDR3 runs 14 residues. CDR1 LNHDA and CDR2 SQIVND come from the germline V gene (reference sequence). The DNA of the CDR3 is TGTGCCAGTAGTATGAAGGGTGCAGGGCAGCCCCAGCATTTT. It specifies CASSMKGAGQPQHF.

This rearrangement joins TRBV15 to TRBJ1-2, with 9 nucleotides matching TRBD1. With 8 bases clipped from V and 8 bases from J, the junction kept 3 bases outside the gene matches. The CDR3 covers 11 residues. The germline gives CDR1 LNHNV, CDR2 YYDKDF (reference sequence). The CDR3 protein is CATGTGSGYTF. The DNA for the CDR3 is TGTGCCACCGGGACAGGGTCCGGCTACACCTTC.

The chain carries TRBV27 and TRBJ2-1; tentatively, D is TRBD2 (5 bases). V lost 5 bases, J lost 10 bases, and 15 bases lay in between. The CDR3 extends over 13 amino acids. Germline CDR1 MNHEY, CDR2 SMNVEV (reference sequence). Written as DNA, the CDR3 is TGTGCCAGCAGTCCCCTCGGACTCGGCGAGCAGTTCTTC. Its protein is CASSPLGLGEQFF.

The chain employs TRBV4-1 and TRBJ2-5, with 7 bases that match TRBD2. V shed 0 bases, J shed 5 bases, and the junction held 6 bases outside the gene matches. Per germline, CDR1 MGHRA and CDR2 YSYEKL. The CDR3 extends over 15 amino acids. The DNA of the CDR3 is TGCGCCAGCAGCCAAGAGGGCCGGGGAGGGGAGACCCAGTACTTC. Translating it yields CASSQEGRGGETQYF.

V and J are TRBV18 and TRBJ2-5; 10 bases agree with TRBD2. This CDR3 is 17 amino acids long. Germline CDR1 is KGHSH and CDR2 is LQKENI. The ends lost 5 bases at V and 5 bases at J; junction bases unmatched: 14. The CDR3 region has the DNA TGTGCCAGCTCATTCGACTCAGCGGGAGGGCCGGGGGAGACCCAGTACTTC. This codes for CASSFDSAGGPGETQYF.

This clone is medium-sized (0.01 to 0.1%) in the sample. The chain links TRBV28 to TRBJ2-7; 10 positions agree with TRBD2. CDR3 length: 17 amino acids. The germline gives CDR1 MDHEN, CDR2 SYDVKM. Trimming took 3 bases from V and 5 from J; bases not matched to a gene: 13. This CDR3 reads CASSFFEREGQVDEQYF. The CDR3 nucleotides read TGTGCCAGCAGTTTTTTCGAGCGGGAGGGCCAGGTAGACGAGCAGTACTTC.

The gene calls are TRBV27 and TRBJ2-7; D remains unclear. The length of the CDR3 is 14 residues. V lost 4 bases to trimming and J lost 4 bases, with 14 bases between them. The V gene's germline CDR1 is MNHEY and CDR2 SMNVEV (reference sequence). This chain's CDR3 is CASSSSGGPYEQYF. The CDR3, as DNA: TGTGCCAGCAGTTCTTCCGGCGGCCCGTACGAGCAGTACTTC.

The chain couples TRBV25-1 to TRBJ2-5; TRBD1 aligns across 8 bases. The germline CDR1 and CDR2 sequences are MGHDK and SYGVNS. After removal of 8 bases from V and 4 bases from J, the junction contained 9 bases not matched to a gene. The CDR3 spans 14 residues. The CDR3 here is CASSGQGGGETQYF. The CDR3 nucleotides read TGTGCCAGCTCCGGACAGGGCGGAGGAGAGACCCAGTACTTC.

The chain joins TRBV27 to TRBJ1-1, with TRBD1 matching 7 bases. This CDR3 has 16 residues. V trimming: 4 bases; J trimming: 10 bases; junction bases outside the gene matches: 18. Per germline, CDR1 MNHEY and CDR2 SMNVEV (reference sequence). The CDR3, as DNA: TGTGCCAGCAGTTCCCGTCCACCGCGGACAGGCACGGGAGCTTTCTTT. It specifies CASSSRPPRTGTGAFF.

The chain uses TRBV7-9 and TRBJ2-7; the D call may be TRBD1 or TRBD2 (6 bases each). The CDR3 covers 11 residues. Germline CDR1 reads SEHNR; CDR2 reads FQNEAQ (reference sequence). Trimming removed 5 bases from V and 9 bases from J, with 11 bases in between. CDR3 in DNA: TGTGCCAGCAGCGTCAGGGGAGGGCAGTACTTC. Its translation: CASSVRGGQYF.

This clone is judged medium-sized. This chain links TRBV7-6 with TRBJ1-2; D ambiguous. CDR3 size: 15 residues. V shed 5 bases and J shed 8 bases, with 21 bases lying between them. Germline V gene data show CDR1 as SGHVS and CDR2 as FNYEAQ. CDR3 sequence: CASSLTQRAMGGYTF. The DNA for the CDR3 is TGTGCCAGCAGCCTGACACAGAGGGCCATGGGGGGCTACACCTTC.

For the CDR3, the DNA is TGTGCCAGCAGTGAATACGAGCAGTACTTC. It yields the protein CASSEYEQYF. This chain links TRBV6-1 with TRBJ2-7, with unresolved D. The length of the CDR3 is 10 residues. Germline V gene data show CDR1 as MNHNS and CDR2 as SASEGT. V lost 2 bases to trimming and J lost 4 bases, with 0 bases between them.